The 19 T cell receptor beta chains below were found in one sample sequenced in a study of T-cell reconstitution after alpha-beta-depleted transplantation in children. A TCRbeta library incorporating unique molecular identifiers was prepared. TCRdb used MiXCR to reprocess the PCR reads, holding one entry per CDR3 protein. The table has fewer than 700,000 distinct CDR3 sequences, roughly 24% seen once. The sequenced sample was PBMCs, mostly from graft donor cells, obtained 360 days after TCRalphabeta/CD19-depleted stem cell transplant. The receptors come from a boy under two years old who had a stem cell transplant for acute myeloid leukemia, so the T cells may come from the graft donor.

This clonotype was seen more than once but under ten times. The chain joins TRBV20-1 to TRBJ2-7; D call uncertain. CDR1 and CDR2 from the germline V gene are DFQATT and SNEGSKA (reference sequence). The CDR3 spans 14 residues. The germline V and J ends were trimmed by 3 bases and 1 base, with 13 bases remaining between them. The CDR3 region has the DNA TGCAGTGCTAGGGATATGTCGCGTTCCTACGAGCAGTACTTC. The encoded protein is CSARDMSRSYEQYF.

This chain joins TRBV7-2 and TRBJ2-7, with 8 bases fitting TRBD2. Germline V CDR1 and CDR2: SGHTA, FQGNSA. The length of the CDR3 is 16 residues. V dropped 4 bases and J dropped 3; count of bases not matched to a gene: 11. In DNA form, the CDR3 reads TGTGCCAGCAGCTCCCGACTACGGGGGGGAAGCTACGAGCAGTACTTC. Translating it yields CASSSRLRGGSYEQYF.

This clonotype was counted only a few times. This chain joins TRBV7-3 and TRBJ2-1; D tentatively reads TRBD1 or TRBD2 (6 bases each). This CDR3 has 13 residues. Germline V gene data show CDR1 as SGHTA and CDR2 as FQGTGA. With 5 bases removed from V and 6 bases from J, the gap between germline ends came to 11 bases. CDR3 in DNA: TGTGCCAGCAGCCCCCGGGGGCCCAATGAGCAGTTCTTC. This encodes CASSPRGPNEQFF.

The chain carries TRBV25-1 and TRBJ2-7; 7 bases line up with TRBD1. The CDR3 covers 13 residues. Germline V gene data show CDR1 as MGHDK and CDR2 as SYGVNS. The V segment lost 1 base and the J segment 9 bases; nucleotides outside the gene matches: 6. The CDR3 loop is CASSEWGQQGQYF. DNA for the CDR3: TGTGCCAGCAGTGAATGGGGACAGCAGGGGCAGTACTTC.

The chain links TRBV6-5 to TRBJ2-1; D gene ambiguous. The CDR3 has 13 amino acids. Trimming removed 4 bases from V and 6 bases from J, with 10 bases in between. Germline V CDR1 and CDR2: MNHEY, SVGAGI. The CDR3 coding sequence is TGTGCCAGCAGTTCGATAGGCCCCAATGAGCAGTTCTTC. Its protein product is CASSSIGPNEQFF.

This clonotype occurred a few times. This chain connects TRBV20-1 to TRBJ2-1, with a weak D call TRBD2 (6 bases). The length of the CDR3 is 14 residues. V was pared by 3 bases and J by 9 bases, with 18 bases between. The germline V gene encodes CDR1 DFQATT and CDR2 SNEGSKA (reference sequence). CDR3 loop: CSASPISAGFEQFF. The CDR3 DNA reads as TGCAGTGCTAGTCCTATCAGCGCGGGGTTTGAGCAGTTCTTC.

Only a few counts were recorded for this clonotype. The J gene is TRBJ2-7, the V gene TRBV5-4; 8 nucleotides align to TRBD1. V shed 4 bases, J shed 2 bases, and the junction held 5 bases outside the gene matches. Germline CDR1 and CDR2: SGHNT and YYREEE (reference sequence). This CDR3 is 14 amino acids long. The CDR3 bases are TGTGCCAGCAGCCTGGACAGGGAAGCCTACGAGCAGTACGTC. Translation: CASSLDREAYEQYV.

The V call is TRBV5-1, the J call TRBJ2-5, with TRBD1 as a possible D gene (6 bases). The CDR3 covers 16 residues. Germline V lookup: CDR1 SGHRS, CDR2 YFSETQ. Between the trimmed V and J ends, which lost 4 bases and 5 bases, there was a span of 21 bases. In nucleotides, the CDR3 is TGCGCCAGCAGCCCATACGACAGGACGGGCGGGGAGACCCAGTACTTC. This codes for CASSPYDRTGGETQYF.

The chain couples TRBV27 to TRBJ1-1; D might be TRBD1 (6 bases). Trimming removed 6 bases at V and 1 base at J, with 18 bases between. This CDR3 is built from 16 residues. Germline values: CDR1 MNHEY, CDR2 SMNVEV (reference sequence). CDR3: CASSDVGGGPNTEAFF. In DNA, the CDR3 is TGTGCCAGCAGCGATGTTGGAGGGGGACCGAACACTGAAGCTTTCTTT.

The chain couples TRBV28 to TRBJ2-1; D possibly corresponds to TRBD1 (5 bases). Looked up from germline, CDR1 is MDHEN and CDR2 is SYDVKM. The CDR3 length is 14 residues. With 2 bases removed from V and 6 bases from J, the gap between germline ends came to 11 bases. The CDR3 sequence: CASSLQGSSNEQFF. In DNA form, the CDR3 reads TGTGCCAGCAGTTTACAGGGTAGTAGCAATGAGCAGTTCTTC. Looking up the rest from reference TRBV28 and TRBJ2-1 gives the full variable domain: DVKVTQSSRYLVKRTGEKVFLECVQDMDHENMFWYRQDPGLGLRLIYFSYDVKMKEKGDIPEGYSVSREKKERFSLILESASTNQTSMYLCASSLQGSSNEQFFGPGTRLTVL.

There are a few counts of this clonotype. The chain links TRBV12-3 or TRBV12-4 to TRBJ2-1, with D perhaps TRBD1 (6 bases). The V and J ends lost 7 bases and 4 bases respectively, with 11 bases between them. This CDR3 has 13 amino acids. As DNA, the CDR3 is TGTGCCAGCAATGGACAGACATACAATGAGCAGTTCTTC. Residues: CASNGQTYNEQFF.

The V and J genes are TRBV12-3 or TRBV12-4 and TRBJ1-1, with D unresolved. V shed 3 bases and J shed 4 bases, with 15 bases lying between them. The CDR3 is 15 residues long. In DNA form, the CDR3 reads TGTGCCAGCAGTTTGTCGGGGAACGTCCTCACTGAAGCTTTCTTT. This gives the protein CASSLSGNVLTEAFF.

This clonotype has only a few counts. The chain is built from TRBV10-3 and TRBJ2-1; weak D call: TRBD1 (8 bases). Germline V CDR1 and CDR2: ENHRY, SYGVKD. The CDR3 is 14 residues long. Trimming left V 2 bases short and J 10 bases short, with 15 bases between. The DNA for the CDR3 is TGTGCCATCAGTGAGGGGACAGGAGCGGGGGAGCAGTTCTTC. Its protein product is CAISEGTGAGEQFF.

This clonotype was seen a few times. This chain uses TRBV6-5 with TRBJ2-3; D remains unclear. Germline V gene sequence: CDR1 MNHEY, CDR2 SVGAGI. The CDR3 runs 13 residues. V gave up 0 bases and J gave up 4 bases, with 5 bases separating them. This CDR3 reads CASSYSNSDTQYF. As DNA, the CDR3 is TGTGCCAGCAGTTACTCGAACTCAGATACGCAGTATTTT.

This chain links TRBV6-5 with TRBJ2-3; D is unresolved. Germline V gene data show CDR1 as MNHEY and CDR2 as SVGAGI. The CDR3 is made up of 14 amino acids. V lost 2 bases to trimming and J lost 0 bases, with 6 bases between them. The CDR3 nucleotides are TGTGCCAGCAGTTACGGCTCTAGCACAGATACGCAGTATTTT. Translating it yields CASSYGSSTDTQYF.

The rearrangement uses TRBV3-1 and TRBJ2-1; D is possibly TRBD2 (5 bases). Germline CDR1 and CDR2: LGHDT and YNNKEL (reference sequence). CDR3 length equals 16 residues. Trimming shortened V by 2 bases and J by 0 bases, and 11 bases separated the two germline ends. The CDR3 DNA reads as TGTGCCAGCAGCCAAAGCGGAACGGTCTCCTACAATGAGCAGTTCTTC. It codes for CASSQSGTVSYNEQFF.

V usage is TRBV7-2 and J usage is TRBJ2-7; 9 nucleotides align to TRBD1. Germline lookup yields CDR1 SGHTA and CDR2 FQGNSA. Germline trimming cut 5 bases from V and 0 bases from J; bases unmatched to any gene: 5. The CDR3 length is 15 residues. The CDR3 DNA is TGTGCCAGCAGCATCCGGACAGGGGCCTCCTACGAGCAGTACTTC. This translates into CASSIRTGASYEQYF.

This clonotype came up a few times. The V gene is TRBV6-5, the J gene TRBJ2-3, with unresolved D. The CDR3 covers 13 residues. With 2 bases removed from V and 2 bases from J, the gap between germline ends came to 5 bases. The germline CDR1 and CDR2 sequences are MNHEY and SVGAGI. CDR3 nucleotide sequence: TGTGCCAGCAGTTACGGCGCCACAGATACGCAGTATTTT. Encoded protein: CASSYGATDTQYF.

Ten or more counts support this clonotype. The V gene is TRBV20-1, the J gene TRBJ2-5, with 7 bases fitting TRBD2. Germline assignment: CDR1 DFQATT and CDR2 SNEGSKA (reference sequence). The CDR3 is 15 residues long. J gave up 1 base and V 5 bases, and 10 bases lay outside the gene matches. The CDR3 bases are TGCAGTGCTTTAAAGAGACTAGCCCTCCAAGAGACCCAGTACTTC. It specifies CSALKRLALQETQYF.